This TCR beta chain was sequenced during a study of technical replicates of blood from several donors. Profiling relied on immunoSEQ multiplex PCR, and the TCRdb table lists in-frame clones only, not all of them. The sample shows tens of thousands of clones, about nine tenths of them seen only once. The germline CDR1 and CDR2 sequences are ENHRY and SYGVKD. After removal of 3 bases from V and 7 bases from J, the junction contained 7 bases not matched to a gene. The length of the CDR3 is 16 residues. The rearrangement links TRBV10-3 to TRBJ1-4; 11 bases match TRBD1. This clonotype was obtained from a human donor in good health. Some clones in this sample may be carry-over from other donors' samples. The source material was T cells isolated from PBMCs. As DNA, the CDR3 is TGTGCCATCAGTGAAGCTAGGGGACAGGGGGGTGAAAAACTGTTTTTT. This translates into CAISEARGQGGEKLFF.